This T cell receptor beta chain stems from a study of T-cell memory formation after mild COVID-19. Study-wide points: Largely, contracting CD4+ clones fell within CM and EM, and contracting CD8+ clones within EMRA.

V gave up 5 bases and J gave up 5 bases, with 13 bases separating them. This CDR3 has 14 amino acids. Germline V gene data show CDR1 as LGHNA and CDR2 as YNFKEQ. About this clonotype: The antigen is not known.

Employing constant-segment primers, 5'RACE generated TCR alpha and TCR beta cDNA libraries bearing sample barcodes and UMIs. TCRdb reprocessed the 5' RACE reads with MiXCR, giving one entry per CDR3 protein. The table records hundreds of thousands of distinct CDR3 sequences, 20% to 25% of them present only once. The V gene is TRBV4-2, the J gene TRBJ1-5; tentatively, D is TRBD1 (5 bases). Source material: PBMCs or a T cell subset sorted from them (not recorded which). The receptor was derived from an adult woman who had mild COVID-19 (a few samples of this study predate the infection). Cell type and time point are not known. As DNA, the CDR3 is TGTGCCAGCAGCTACAACAGGTATTATCAGCCCCAGCATTTT. This translates into CASSYNRYYQPQHF.